Here is one T cell receptor beta chain with its context. This entry is derived from a study of T cell clonotyping in hematopoietic cell transplantation. Clones were read by immunoSEQ multiplex PCR, and TCRdb kept only the in-frame ones, dropping some. Of approximately 6,100 clones detected, 32% appear once; the ten largest clones hold about 17%. The V end was cut by 6 bases, the J end by 8 bases, with 10 bases between. CDR1 and CDR2 from the germline V gene are SQVTM and ANQGSEA. This CDR3 has 10 amino acids. Material: peripheral blood mononuclear cells, obtained 30 days after allogeneic stem cell transplant. The genes are TRBV29-1 and TRBJ1-2, with D possibly being TRBD1 (5 bases). The sequence derives from a female patient between 50 and 59 years old who had an allogeneic stem cell transplant from an unrelated donor, so the T cells may come from the graft donor. Some clones in this sample may be carry-over from other donors' samples. In DNA form, the CDR3 reads TGCAGCGTGGGACCGGAGGGCTACACCTTC. Its translation: CSVGPEGYTF.